This T cell receptor (beta chain) was profiled in a study of T cell changes during pregnancy in multiple sclerosis. The germline CDR1 and CDR2 sequences are SGHRS and YFSETQ. The CDR3 has 15 amino acids. V lost 2 bases to trimming and J lost 4 bases; unmatched junction nucleotides: 9. Assay: immunoSEQ multiplex PCR; the TCRdb copy retains only in-frame clones and omits some. This sample has 70,000 or so clones, with about nine tenths found just once. The source of this sequence is a female donor with multiple sclerosis, enrolled in a pregnancy study. The material was peripheral blood, obtained in the third trimester of pregnancy. J is TRBJ2-7 and V is TRBV5-1; 7 bases align to TRBD1. The CDR3: CASSFIPGQLYEQYF. The CDR3 nucleotides are TGCGCCAGCAGCTTTATCCCGGGACAGCTTTACGAGCAGTACTTC.